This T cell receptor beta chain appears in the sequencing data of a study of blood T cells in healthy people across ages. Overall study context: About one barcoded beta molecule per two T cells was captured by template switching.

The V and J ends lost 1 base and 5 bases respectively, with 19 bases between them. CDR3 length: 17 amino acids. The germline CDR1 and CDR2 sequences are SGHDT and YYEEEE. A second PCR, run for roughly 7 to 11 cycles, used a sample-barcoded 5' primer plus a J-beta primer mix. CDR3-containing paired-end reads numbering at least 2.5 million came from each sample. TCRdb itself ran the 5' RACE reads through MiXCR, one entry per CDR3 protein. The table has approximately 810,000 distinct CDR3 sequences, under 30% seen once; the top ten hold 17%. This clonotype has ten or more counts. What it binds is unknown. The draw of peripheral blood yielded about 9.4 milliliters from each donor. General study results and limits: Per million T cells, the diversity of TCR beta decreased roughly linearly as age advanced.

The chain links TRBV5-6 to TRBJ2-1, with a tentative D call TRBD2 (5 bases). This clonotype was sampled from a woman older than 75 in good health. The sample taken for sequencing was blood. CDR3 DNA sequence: TGTGCCAGCAGCTTGAGGCCGGGAATGAAAGCCCACAATGAGCAGTTCTTC. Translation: CASSLRPGMKAHNEQFF.